Listed below are T cell receptor beta chains from one sample, sequenced in a study of beta chain features in type 1 diabetes. Sequencing was performed with immunoSEQ multiplex PCR; in TCRdb, only in-frame clones are kept and a portion is missing. Of more than 200,000 clones listed, approximately 16% are singletons. Source material: naive CD4+ T cells from blood. These receptors originate from a man aged 30 to 45 with type 1 diabetes. CDR3s include the opening cysteine and the closing phenylalanine or tryptophan. D genes are given only for firm matches. Clone sizes are given selectively: once, few, many, or a class where the clone is expanded.

J gene | V gene | D gene | clone size | CDR3 protein | CDR3 DNA
TRBJ2-5 | TRBV7-9 | TRBD1 | few | CASSLGQGQLAQYF | TGTGCCAGCAGCTTAGGACAGGGCCAGCTTGCCCAGTACTTC
TRBJ2-7 | TRBV30 | NA | few | CAWSQLNEQYF | TGTGCCTGGAGCCAGCTGAACGAGCAGTACTTC
TRBJ1-1 | TRBV29-1 | NA | few | CSVEGGLNTEAFF | TGCAGCGTTGAAGGGGGCTTGAACACTGAAGCTTTCTTT
TRBJ2-3 | TRBV7-2 | TRBD2 | NA | CASTAILAGGTDTQYF | TGTGCCAGCACCGCGATACTAGCGGGGGGCACAGATACGCAGTATTTT
TRBJ2-5 | TRBV4-1 | NA | NA | CASSRNIQETQYF | TGCGCCAGCAGCCGTAACATACAAGAGACCCAGTACTTC
TRBJ2-7 | TRBV27 | NA | NA | CATPWSFRPCTYEQYF | TGTGCCACCCCATGGAGCTTCAGACCATGCACCTACGAGCAGTACTTC
TRBJ2-5 | TRBV7-9 | NA | few | CASSLQETQYF | TGTGCCAGCAGCTTACAAGAGACCCAGTACTTC
TRBJ1-1 | TRBV29-1 | NA | NA | CSATPMNTEAFF | TGCAGCGCCACCCCCATGAACACTGAAGCTTTCTTT
TRBJ2-3 | TRBV7-6 | NA | NA | CASSHRAGGTDTQYF | TGTGCCAGCAGCCACAGGGCAGGAGGGACAGATACGCAGTATTTT
TRBJ2-5 | TRBV9 | TRBD2 | NA | CASSVASGRVETQYF | TGTGCCAGCAGCGTTGCTAGCGGGAGGGTAGAGACCCAGTACTTC
TRBJ1-4 | TRBV29-1 | TRBD1 | few | CSVVRQGGEKLFF | TGCAGCGTTGTCCGACAGGGAGGTGAAAAACTGTTTTTT
TRBJ2-3 | TRBV18 | NA | NA | CASSPMQGDGTQYF | TGTGCCAGCTCACCCATGCAGGGCGATGGTACGCAGTATTTT
TRBJ2-1 | TRBV29-1 | NA | few | CSVEDWGGDEQFF | TGCAGCGTTGAAGATTGGGGCGGCGATGAGCAGTTCTTC
TRBJ2-7 | TRBV7-6 | NA | few | CASSLGRARSYEQYF | TGTGCCAGCAGCTTAGGTCGGGCCCGCTCCTACGAGCAGTACTTC
TRBJ2-1 | TRBV4-1 | NA | few | CASSQAPGGDEQFF | TGCGCCAGCAGCCAAGCCCCCGGGGGCGATGAGCAGTTCTTC
TRBJ2-7 | TRBV28 | TRBD2 | once | CASTSFLAGAPNSYEQYF | TGTGCCAGCACCTCATTCCTAGCGGGAGCGCCTAATTCCTACGAGCAGTACTTC
TRBJ2-1 | TRBV9 | TRBD1 | NA | CASSVRQGVDEQFF | TGTGCCAGCAGCGTCCGACAGGGGGTCGATGAGCAGTTCTTC
TRBJ2-7 | TRBV5-6 | NA | few | CASSRRGVSSYEQYF | TGTGCCAGCAGCCGGCGCGGGGTAAGCTCCTACGAGCAGTACTTC
TRBJ2-3 | TRBV28 | NA | NA | CASSWSTDTQYF | TGTGCCAGCAGTTGGAGCACAGATACGCAGTATTTT
TRBJ1-2 | TRBV29-1 | NA | few | CSAGGTGYGYTF | TGCAGCGCCGGTGGTACCGGCTATGGCTACACCTTC
TRBJ2-7 | TRBV30 | TRBD2 | NA | CAWRLRGGLAGSSYEQYF | TGTGCCTGGAGACTAAGAGGAGGACTAGCGGGAAGCTCCTACGAGCAGTACTTC
TRBJ2-1 | TRBV7-9 | NA | NA | CASSLGDSRNNEQFF | TGTGCCAGCAGCTTAGGAGACAGTCGGAACAATGAGCAGTTCTTC
TRBJ2-1 | TRBV28 | TRBD2 | NA | CASSSPAGGTYNEQFF | TGTGCCAGCAGTTCCCCAGCGGGAGGCACCTACAATGAGCAGTTCTTC
TRBJ2-6 | TRBV7-9 | NA | NA | CASSLDLTGANVLTF | TGTGCCAGCAGCTTAGATCTCACGGGGGCCAACGTCCTGACTTTC
TRBJ2-1 | TRBV5-4 | NA | NA | CASSFASRDRQFF | TGTGCCAGCAGCTTTGCCAGTCGGGACCGGCAGTTCTTC
TRBJ2-2 | TRBV6-6 | NA | NA | CASIAGEGELFF | TGTGCCAGCATTGCAGGGGAAGGGGAGCTGTTTTTT
TRBJ2-6 | TRBV28 | TRBD1 | NA | CASIAQGTGDSGANVLTF | TGTGCCAGCATCGCCCAGGGGACAGGGGACTCTGGGGCCAACGTCCTGACTTTC
TRBJ2-7 | TRBV21-1 | NA | NA | CASSHTYEQYF | TGTGCCAGCAGTCACACCTACGAGCAGTACTTC
TRBJ2-3 | TRBV18 | NA | NA | CASSRTDTQYF | TGTGCCAGCTCACGAACAGATACGCAGTATTTT
TRBJ2-5 | TRBV9 | TRBD2 | few | CASSVGGREETQYF | TGTGCCAGCAGCGTGGGAGGGAGGGAAGAGACCCAGTACTTC
TRBJ2-3 | TRBV29-1 | TRBD1 | NA | CSVEGQGAWTQYF | TGCAGCGTTGAAGGTCAGGGGGCATGGACGCAGTATTTT
TRBJ2-1 | TRBV12-5 | NA | few | CASGLPQNNEQFF | TGTGCTAGTGGTTTACCGCAGAACAATGAGCAGTTCTTC
TRBJ2-1 | TRBV29-1 | NA | few | CSGRSQGEQFF | TGCAGCGGCCGGTCCCAGGGTGAGCAGTTCTTC
TRBJ2-5 | TRBV25-1 | NA | NA | CASSGTGRTQYF | TGTGCCAGCAGTGGAACAGGGAGGACCCAGTACTTC
TRBJ2-1 | TRBV23-1 | NA | NA | CASSQSRPPFVVAVGTGNEQFF | TGCGCCAGCAGTCAATCGCGGCCCCCTTTTGTTGTAGCTGTGGGGACTGGCAATGAGCAGTTCTTC
TRBJ2-3 | TRBV10-3 | NA | NA | CAISEQGRARTDTQYF | TGTGCCATCAGTGAGCAGGGCCGTGCCCGCACAGATACGCAGTATTTT
TRBJ1-1 | TRBV7-9 | NA | NA | CASSPRGQNTEAFF | TGTGCCAGCAGCCCCAGGGGACAGAACACTGAAGCTTTCTTT
TRBJ2-7 | TRBV5-4 | TRBD2 | NA | CASSETSGINHEQYF | TGTGCCAGCAGCGAGACTAGCGGGATTAACCACGAGCAGTACTTC